The 15 T cell receptor beta chains reported below all come from one sample, sequenced in a study of technical replicates of blood from a handful of donors. Using immunoSEQ multiplex PCR, the repertoire was profiled, and TCRdb retains in-frame clones only, with some absent. The sample lists approximately 89,000 clones; just under 95% were seen once. Sequencing input: T cells isolated from PBMCs. The receptors derive from a human donor in good health.

The chain couples TRBV9 to TRBJ1-6; 7 nucleotides match TRBD1. The ends lost 4 bases at V and 11 bases at J; junction bases unmatched: 12. Looked up from germline, CDR1 is SGDLS and CDR2 is YYNGEE. There are 15 residues in the CDR3. DNA for the CDR3: TGTGCCAGCAGCCAGGGACAGAACGTTGGGACACCCCTCCACTTT. Translated: CASSQGQNVGTPLHF.

The chain joins TRBV29-1 to TRBJ2-1; 9 nucleotides line up with TRBD2. CDR3 length: 15 amino acids. The J segment lost 0 bases and the V segment lost 1 base, leaving 1 base of the junction unmatched. In germline, CDR1 is SQVTM, CDR2 ANQGSEA. In nucleotides, the CDR3 is TGCAGCGTTGAAGGTAGCGGGAGCTCCTACAATGAGCAGTTCTTC. This encodes CSVEGSGSSYNEQFF.

The chain is built from TRBV6-5 and TRBJ1-6; no definite D call. The CDR3 is made up of 15 amino acids. V gave up 2 bases and J gave up 9 bases, with 14 bases separating them. Germline CDR1 is MNHEY and CDR2 is SVGAGI. CDR3 DNA sequence: TGTGCCAGCAGTTACCTTAGAATGGGAGGTTCACCCCTCCACTTT. Translation gives CASSYLRMGGSPLHF.

The V call is TRBV6-5, the J call TRBJ2-3; D not resolved. CDR3 length: 14 residues. V was trimmed by 7 bases and J by 0 bases, leaving 11 bases between them. The germline CDR1 and CDR2 sequences are MNHEY and SVGAGI. The CDR3 DNA reads as TGTGCCAGCAAGGCCAGCGCTAGCACAGATACGCAGTATTTT. Encoded protein: CASKASASTDTQYF.

The chain carries TRBV5-4 and TRBJ2-7; TRBD1 might be the D (5 bases). The CDR3 runs 15 residues. The V gene's germline CDR1 is SGHNT and CDR2 YYREEE (reference sequence). The V and J ends lost 0 bases and 0 bases respectively, with 10 bases between them. The CDR3 protein is CASSLGAGSSYEQYF. The DNA for the CDR3 is TGTGCCAGCAGCTTGGGCGCAGGGTCCTCCTACGAGCAGTACTTC. The full variable domain, in which reference TRBV5-4 and TRBJ2-7 provide the parts outside the CDR3, is ETGVTQSPTHLIKTRGQQVTLRCSSQSGHNTVSWYQQALGQGPQFIFQYYREEENGRGNFPPRFSGLQFPNYSSELNVNALELDDSALYLCASSLGAGSSYEQYFGPGTRLTVT.

The chain carries TRBV28 and TRBJ2-3; D remains unclear. CDR3 length: 10 amino acids. Germline V gives CDR1 MDHEN, CDR2 SYDVKM. In DNA, the CDR3 is TGTGGCACGGGCACAGATACGCAGTATTTT. This translates into CGTGTDTQYF. Combining the CDR3 with reference TRBV28 and TRBJ2-3 gives the whole variable domain DVKVTQSSRYLVKRTGEKVFLECVQDMDHENMFWYRQDPGLGLRLIYFSYDVKMKEKGDIPEGYSVSREKKERFSLILESASTNQTSMYLCGTGTDTQYFGPGTRLTVL.

V gene TRBV18 combines with J gene TRBJ2-5; 7 bases are shared with TRBD2. Germline V gene sequence: CDR1 KGHSH, CDR2 LQKENI. V dropped 3 bases and J dropped 0; count of bases not matched to a gene: 7. There are 16 residues in the CDR3. As DNA, the CDR3 is TGTGCCAGCTCACCTCCGAATAGCGGGTACCAAGAGACCCAGTACTTC. It specifies CASSPPNSGYQETQYF.

The chain joins TRBV6-6 to TRBJ2-1; 8 nucleotides align to TRBD2. The CDR3 contains 15 residues. With 8 bases clipped from V and 0 bases from J, the junction kept 6 bases outside the gene matches. The germline gives CDR1 MNHNY, CDR2 SVGAGI (reference sequence). This CDR3 is CASRTGGSSYNEQFF. The CDR3 DNA reads as TGTGCCAGCCGAACGGGGGGGAGCTCCTACAATGAGCAGTTCTTC.

The gene calls are TRBV5-6 and TRBJ2-7, with a possible D match to TRBD2 (5 bases). Germline lookup yields CDR1 SGHDT and CDR2 YYEEEE. Trimming removed 1 base at V and 5 bases at J, with 7 bases between. CDR3 length: 12 amino acids. CDR3 in amino acids: CASSLPGNEQYF. CDR3 nucleotide sequence: TGTGCCAGCAGCTTGCCGGGAAACGAGCAGTACTTC.

The rearrangement links TRBV4-1 to TRBJ2-7, with TRBD2 identical over 8 bases. Germline V gene data show CDR1 as MGHRA and CDR2 as YSYEKL. The CDR3 is 12 residues long. V lost 7 bases to trimming and J lost 6 bases; unmatched junction nucleotides: 5. The CDR3 DNA sequence: TGCGCCAGCACCGCGGGGGGCGGCGAGCAGTACTTC. It encodes CASTAGGGEQYF.

The chain joins TRBV27 to TRBJ2-6; possibly TRBD2 for D (5 bases). Trimming pared 6 bases from V and 4 bases from J, leaving 19 bases between. CDR1 and CDR2 from the germline V gene are MNHEY and SMNVEV (reference sequence). The CDR3 is made up of 17 amino acids. CDR3 amino acids: CASRPPVRGLGANVLTF. The CDR3, as DNA: TGTGCCAGCAGACCCCCTGTACGAGGGCTCGGGGCCAACGTCCTGACTTTC.

V and J are TRBV4-2 and TRBJ2-4; 12 positions agree with TRBD2. CDR1 is LGHNA and CDR2 is YNFKEQ in the germline V gene. The CDR3 loop spans 17 amino acids. The ends lost 2 bases at V and 3 bases at J; junction bases unmatched: 5. The CDR3 loop reads CASSQTSGGIGKNIQYF. The DNA of the CDR3 is TGTGCCAGCAGCCAAACTAGCGGGGGGATAGGCAAAAACATTCAGTACTTC.

The chain links TRBV11-3 to TRBJ2-1; D might be TRBD2 (6 bases). With 3 bases removed from V and 4 bases from J, the gap between germline ends came to 22 bases. The CDR3 contains 18 residues. CDR1 and CDR2 (germline): SGHNT, YENEEA. CDR3 sequence reads: CASSFRAGGWFDYNEQFF. The CDR3 nucleotides read TGTGCCAGCAGCTTCAGAGCTGGGGGGTGGTTTGATTACAATGAGCAGTTCTTC.

This sequence joins TRBV30 and TRBJ1-3; unclear D gene. The CDR3 loop spans 13 amino acids. Germline values: CDR1 GTSNPN, CDR2 SVGIG (reference sequence). Trimming cost V 2 bases and J 0 bases, with 5 bases left between them. The CDR3 DNA sequence: TGTGCCTGGAGTCTAATCTCTGGAAACACCATATATTTT. Its protein product is CAWSLISGNTIYF.

The rearrangement links TRBV28 to TRBJ2-7, with unresolved D. Between the trimmed V and J ends, which lost 5 bases and 5 bases, there was a span of 7 bases. Germline-derived CDR1 and CDR2 are MDHEN and SYDVKM. The CDR3 covers 11 residues. CDR3: CASSIRDEQYF. CDR3 in DNA: TGTGCCAGCAGTATTCGGGACGAGCAGTACTTC.